This TCR beta chain came from a study of CD8+ T cells in alopecia areata. Whole-study findings and limits: Among the top 100, expanded CD8+ clones were significantly decreased by tofacitinib, as was scalp clonality.

Specified treatment: oral pan-JAK inhibitor, 5-10 mg twice daily. The CDR3 loop spans 13 amino acids. The germline V and J ends were trimmed by 6 bases and 8 bases, with 16 bases remaining between them. CDR1 is MNHEY, CDR2 SVGAGI, per germline. Following extraction, RNA underwent reverse transcription to cDNA, which served as the sequencing template. Libraries were prepared by immunoSEQ multiplex PCR; TCRdb keeps only in-frame clonotypes and omits some of them. This repertoire shows 140,000 to 150,000 clones, 45% to 60% found once; its top ten account for roughly 15%. For this clone: What it binds is not known.

The starting material was CD8+ T cells sorted from blood, obtained at week 4, from a patient treated with tofacitinib. This sequence joins TRBV6-5 and TRBJ1-2; a weak D match, TRBD1 (6 bases). This sequence originates from a human donor with alopecia areata. The DNA of the CDR3 is TGTGCCAGCAGCCACCCGGGGGCGGGCGGCTACACCTTC. It translates to CASSHPGAGGYTF.